This T cell receptor (beta chain) was profiled in a study of T cell changes during pregnancy in multiple sclerosis (dated by TCRdb to the late 2010s). Broadly, across the study: The study examined how the T cell repertoire changed over the course of pregnancy in women with multiple sclerosis.

Library construction relied on the immunoSEQ multiplex PCR assay. TCRdb obtained this table from immuneACCESS and retained in-frame rearrangements with V and J assigned. These tables miss some clones; where compared with another copy, unresolved V genes account for less than half of the shortfall, and the remainder is unexplained. The sample has 35,000 to 45,000 clones on record, about 90% of them singletons. The biggest ten clones account for roughly 0.52% of the sample. From cysteine to phenylalanine, the CDR3 is 17 amino acids long. The retained sequence is limited to the CDR3, 51 bases, with the frame set at the first base. V has 0 bases trimmed and J has 4 bases trimmed; junction bases matching no gene number 10. Reading the germline V gene gives CDR1 MGHRA and CDR2 YSYEKL. On this clone itself: The antigen this receptor binds is unknown. It has no much larger one-base neighbor in the sample; base qualities were not kept.

This clonotype originated in a female donor with multiple sclerosis, enrolled in a pregnancy study. This sequence uses TRBV4-1 and TRBJ2-7; 9 junctional bases match TRBD1. Sample: CD4+ T cells from peripheral blood mononuclear cells, taken before pregnancy. CDR3 region: CASSQDYGTGPGYEQYF. Here is the DNA: TGCGCCAGCAGCCAAGATTACGGGACAGGGCCAGGATACGAGCAGTACTTC.